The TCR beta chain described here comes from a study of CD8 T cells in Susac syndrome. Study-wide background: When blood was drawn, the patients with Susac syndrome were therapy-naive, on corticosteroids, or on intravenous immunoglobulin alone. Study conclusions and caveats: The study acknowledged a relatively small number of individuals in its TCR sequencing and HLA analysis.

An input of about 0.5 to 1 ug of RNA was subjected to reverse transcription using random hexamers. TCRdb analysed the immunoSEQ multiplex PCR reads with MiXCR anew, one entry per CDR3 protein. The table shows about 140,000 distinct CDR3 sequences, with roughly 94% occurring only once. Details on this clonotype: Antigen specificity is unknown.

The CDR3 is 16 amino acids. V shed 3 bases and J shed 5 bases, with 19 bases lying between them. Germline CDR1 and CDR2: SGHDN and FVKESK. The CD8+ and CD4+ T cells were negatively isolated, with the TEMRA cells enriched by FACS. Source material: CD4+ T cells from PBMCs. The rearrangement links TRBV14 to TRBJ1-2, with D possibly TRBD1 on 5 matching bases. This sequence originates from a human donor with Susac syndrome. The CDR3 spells CASSHVTGQIGYGYTF. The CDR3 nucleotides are TGTGCCAGCAGCCACGTAACGGGGCAGATCGGGTATGGCTACACCTTC.